The T cell receptor beta chain under discussion was sequenced for a study of blood T cell repertoires in COVID-19. Whole-study context: Donors in the United States, Italy and Spain gave samples during acute or convalescent COVID-19. T cells, B-cell-depleted T cells, or PBMCs provided the cDNA or gDNA that served as material.

Methods used by the authors: By means of reference gene primer amplification, nucleated cell counts were estimated. The assay was immunoSEQ multiplex PCR, and TCRdb's table has in-frame clones only and misses some. V, J and clone size reflect that table, while D and trimming were determined from the DNA. The profile shows fewer than 250,000 clones, roughly nine tenths of them singletons. The V and J ends lost 4 bases and 4 bases, in that order; junction bases with no gene match: 4. In germline, CDR1 is MNHEY, CDR2 SVGAGI. This CDR3 spans 15 amino acids. The gene calls are TRBV6-5 and TRBJ2-2; TRBD1 matches at 9 bases. This TCR derives from a woman between 50 and 59 years old with acute or convalescent COVID-19. The sequenced sample consisted of peripheral blood. In nucleotides, the CDR3 is TGTGCCAGCAGTTTTACAGGGGGCGGCACCGGGGAGCTGTTTTTT. Translating gives CASSFTGGGTGELFF.